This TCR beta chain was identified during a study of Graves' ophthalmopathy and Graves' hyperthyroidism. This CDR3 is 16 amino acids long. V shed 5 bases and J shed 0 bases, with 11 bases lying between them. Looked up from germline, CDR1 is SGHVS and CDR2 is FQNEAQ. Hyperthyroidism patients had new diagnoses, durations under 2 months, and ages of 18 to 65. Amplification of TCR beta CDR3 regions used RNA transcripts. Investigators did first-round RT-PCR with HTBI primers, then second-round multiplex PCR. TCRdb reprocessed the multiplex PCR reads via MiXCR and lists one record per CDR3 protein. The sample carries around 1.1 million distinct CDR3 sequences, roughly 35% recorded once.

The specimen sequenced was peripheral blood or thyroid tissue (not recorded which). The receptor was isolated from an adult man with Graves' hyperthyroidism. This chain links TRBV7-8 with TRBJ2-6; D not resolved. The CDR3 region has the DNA TGTGCCAGCAGCCTTGACATCTTCTCTGGGGCCAACGTCCTGACTTTC. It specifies CASSLDIFSGANVLTF.